The present TCR beta chain was sequenced within a study of early stage breast cancer tumors. TCRdb's table, derived via immunoSEQ multiplex PCR, lists solely in-frame clones and lacks some. Of 44,000 or so clones listed, roughly 80% were seen once; the top ten hold approximately 1.5%. The CDR3 extends over 15 amino acids. V dropped 4 bases and J dropped 3 bases, with 16 bases sitting between them. Germline CDR1 reads WSHSY; CDR2 reads SAAADI. V gene TRBV10-2 combines with J gene TRBJ2-7; D call uncertain. This sequence was found in a person aged 45 to 60 with breast cancer. The specimen was blood. CDR3 amino acids: CASSGRPQIHYEQYF. The CDR3 DNA follows: TGCGCCAGCAGTGGGAGACCACAAATACACTACGAGCAGTACTTC.